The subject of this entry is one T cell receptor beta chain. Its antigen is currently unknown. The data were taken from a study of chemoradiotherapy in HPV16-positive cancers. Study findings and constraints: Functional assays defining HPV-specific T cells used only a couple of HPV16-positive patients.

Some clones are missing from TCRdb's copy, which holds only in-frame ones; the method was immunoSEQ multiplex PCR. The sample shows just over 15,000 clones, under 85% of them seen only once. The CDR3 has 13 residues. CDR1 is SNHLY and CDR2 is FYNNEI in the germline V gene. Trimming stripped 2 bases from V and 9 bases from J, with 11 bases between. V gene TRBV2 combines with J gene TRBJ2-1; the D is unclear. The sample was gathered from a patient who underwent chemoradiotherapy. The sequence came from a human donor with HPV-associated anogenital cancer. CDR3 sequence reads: CASSETEGLEQFF. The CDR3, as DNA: TGTGCCAGCAGTGAAACTGAAGGGCTTGAGCAGTTCTTC.